Below, one T cell receptor beta chain is given with its context. Its specificity is unknown. Per germline, CDR1 KGHSH and CDR2 LQKENI. CDR3 length: 15 amino acids. Trimming left V 1 base short and J 5 bases short, with 15 bases between. Per sorted-subset replicate PCR, input was approximately 0.2 ug DNA, representing some 30,000 T cell genomes. The protocol was immunoSEQ multiplex PCR, while the TCRdb copy is restricted to in-frame clones and leaves out a portion. The sample yields about a million clones, roughly 80% seen once. This record comes from a study of shared clonotypes between healthy human individuals. Notes on the study in general: Large sequencing depth failed to make sorted-subset sequencing complete, rarefaction showed.

The sample consisted of memory CD4+ T cells from PBMCs. Subset given: CD45RA-negative fraction. The chain recombines TRBV18 with TRBJ2-7, with D perhaps TRBD2 (7 bases). The receptor was derived from a man between 18 and 35 years old in good health. Some clones in this sample may be carry-over from other donors' samples. CDR3 region: CASSPRAGARDEQYF. The CDR3 DNA is TGTGCCAGCTCACCACGGGCGGGGGCTCGGGACGAGCAGTACTTC.